This TCR beta chain was sequenced in a study of blood T cell repertoires in COVID-19. Study at large: Sites across the United States, Italy and Spain contributed samples from acute and convalescent COVID-19. T cells, B-cell-depleted T cells, or PBMCs supplied cDNA or gDNA.

The CDR3 consists of 15 residues. Per the germline V gene, CDR1 is KGHSH and CDR2 is LQKENI. Germline trimming cut 3 bases from V and 2 bases from J; bases unmatched to any gene: 6. Original processing methods: Amplifying reference gene primers gave estimates of nucleated cell counts. The assay was immunoSEQ multiplex PCR, and TCRdb's table has in-frame clones only and misses some. V and J calls and clone size are given by that table; D and trimming were obtained from the DNA. Of some 220,000 clones listed, roughly 80% are singletons. The genes are TRBV18 and TRBJ2-7, with 8 positions matching TRBD1. The source material was peripheral blood. The TCR was taken from a woman under 40 who had recovered from COVID-19. CDR3 in amino acids: CASSPGTGRPYEQYF. The CDR3 nucleotides are TGTGCCAGCTCACCGGGGACAGGTCGCCCCTACGAGCAGTACTTC. The full variable domain, with the rest looked up from reference TRBV18 and TRBJ2-7, is NAGVMQNPRHLVRRRGQEARLRCSPMKGHSHVYWYRQLPEEGLKFMVYLQKENIIDESGMPKERFSAEFPKEGPSILRIQQVVRGDSAAYFCASSPGTGRPYEQYFGPGTRLTVT.